This T cell receptor beta chain derives from a study of OX40 agonist ivuxolimab in advanced cancers. CDR1 is SGHNT, CDR2 YYREEE, per germline (reference sequence). The CDR3 spans 13 residues. Trimming took 5 bases from V and 2 from J, leaving 10 bases between them. Clones were read by immunoSEQ multiplex PCR, and TCRdb kept only the in-frame ones, dropping some. The data hold over 30,000 clones, with 82% observed a single time. The sequences come from CD4+ or CD8+ T cells sorted from blood, collected in a trial of the OX40 agonist ivuxolimab. The chain joins TRBV5-4 to TRBJ1-2, with D tentatively TRBD1 (6 bases). This TCR was sampled from an adult with an advanced solid tumor such as melanoma, head and neck, liver or kidney cancer. The CDR3, as DNA: TGTGCCAGCAGTAATACAGGGAACTATGGCTACACCTTC. Amino acids: CASSNTGNYGYTF.